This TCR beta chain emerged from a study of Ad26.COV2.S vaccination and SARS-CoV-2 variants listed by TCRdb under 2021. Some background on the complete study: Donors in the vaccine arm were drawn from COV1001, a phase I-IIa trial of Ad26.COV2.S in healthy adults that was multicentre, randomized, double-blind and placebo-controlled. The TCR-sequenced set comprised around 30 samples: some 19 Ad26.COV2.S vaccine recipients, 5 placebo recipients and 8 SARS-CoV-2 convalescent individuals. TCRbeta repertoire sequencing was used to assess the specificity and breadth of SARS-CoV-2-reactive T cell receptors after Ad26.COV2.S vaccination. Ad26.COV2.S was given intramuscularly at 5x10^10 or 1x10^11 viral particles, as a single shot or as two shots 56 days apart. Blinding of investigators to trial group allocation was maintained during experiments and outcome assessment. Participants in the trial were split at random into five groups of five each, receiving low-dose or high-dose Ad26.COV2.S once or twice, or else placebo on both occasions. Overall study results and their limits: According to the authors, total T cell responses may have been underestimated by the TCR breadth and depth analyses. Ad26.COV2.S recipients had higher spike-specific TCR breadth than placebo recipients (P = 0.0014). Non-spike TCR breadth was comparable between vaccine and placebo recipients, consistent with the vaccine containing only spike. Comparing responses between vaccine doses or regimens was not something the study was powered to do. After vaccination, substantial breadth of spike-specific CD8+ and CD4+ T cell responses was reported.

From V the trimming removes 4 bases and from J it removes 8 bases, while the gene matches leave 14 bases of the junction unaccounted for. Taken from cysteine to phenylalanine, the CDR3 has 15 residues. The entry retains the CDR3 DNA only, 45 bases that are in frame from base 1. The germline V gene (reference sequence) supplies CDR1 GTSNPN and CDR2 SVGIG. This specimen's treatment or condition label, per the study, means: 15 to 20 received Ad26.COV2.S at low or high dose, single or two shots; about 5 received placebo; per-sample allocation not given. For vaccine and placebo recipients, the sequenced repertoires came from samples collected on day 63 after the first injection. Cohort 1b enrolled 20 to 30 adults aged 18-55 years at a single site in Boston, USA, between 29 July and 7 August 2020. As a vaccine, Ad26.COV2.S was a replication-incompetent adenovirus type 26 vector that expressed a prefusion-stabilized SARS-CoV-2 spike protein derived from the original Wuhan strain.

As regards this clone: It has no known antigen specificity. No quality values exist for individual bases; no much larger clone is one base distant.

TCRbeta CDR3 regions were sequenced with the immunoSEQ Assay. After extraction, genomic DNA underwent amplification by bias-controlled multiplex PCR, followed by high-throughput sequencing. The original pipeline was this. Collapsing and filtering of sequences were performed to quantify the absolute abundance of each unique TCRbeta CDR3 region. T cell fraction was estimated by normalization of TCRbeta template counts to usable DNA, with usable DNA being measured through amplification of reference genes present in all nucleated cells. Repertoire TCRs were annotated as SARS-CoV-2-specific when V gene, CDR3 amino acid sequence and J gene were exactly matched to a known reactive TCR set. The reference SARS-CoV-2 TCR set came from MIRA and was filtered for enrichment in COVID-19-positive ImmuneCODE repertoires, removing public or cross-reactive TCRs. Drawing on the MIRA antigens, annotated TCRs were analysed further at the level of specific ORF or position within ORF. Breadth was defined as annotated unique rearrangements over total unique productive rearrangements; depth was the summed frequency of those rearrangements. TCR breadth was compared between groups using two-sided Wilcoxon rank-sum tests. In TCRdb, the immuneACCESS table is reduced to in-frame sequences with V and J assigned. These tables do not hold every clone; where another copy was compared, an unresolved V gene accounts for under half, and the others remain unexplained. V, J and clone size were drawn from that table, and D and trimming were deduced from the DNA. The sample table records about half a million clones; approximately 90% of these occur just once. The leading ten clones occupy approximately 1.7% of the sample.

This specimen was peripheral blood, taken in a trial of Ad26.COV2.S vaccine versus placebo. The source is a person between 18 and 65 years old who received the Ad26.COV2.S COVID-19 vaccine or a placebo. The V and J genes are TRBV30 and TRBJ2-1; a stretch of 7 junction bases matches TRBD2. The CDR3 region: CAWTPWRTSDDEQFF. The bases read TGTGCCTGGACCCCCTGGAGGACTAGTGACGATGAGCAGTTCTTC. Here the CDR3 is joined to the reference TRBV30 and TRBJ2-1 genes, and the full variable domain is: SQTIHQWPATLVQPVGSPLSLECTVEGTSNPNLYWYRQAAGRGLQLLFYSVGIGQISSEVPQNLSASRPQDRQFILSSKKLLLSDSGFYLCAWTPWRTSDDEQFFGPGTRLTVL.